This TCR beta chain derives from a study of beta chain features in type 1 diabetes. Every participating donor gave one draw, a heparinised blood sample averaging approximately 120 mL. Per germline, CDR1 SGHTA and CDR2 FQGNSA. There are 18 residues in the CDR3. The V end lost 1 base, the J end lost 1 base, and 17 bases lay between the germline ends. The sequenced template was cDNA made from the entire isolated RNA. Repertoires were generated with immunoSEQ multiplex PCR, while TCRdb's copy carries only in-frame clones and drops some. The sample contains 250,000 to 400,000 clones, 12% to 15% of which appear only once.

The rearrangement uses TRBV7-2 and TRBJ2-4; a possible D gene is TRBD2 (6 bases). This sequence was found in a man aged 25 to 40 in good health. The material sequenced was central memory CD4+ T cells from blood. The CDR3 loop reads CASSLGSPTGLAKNIQYF. The DNA of the CDR3 is TGTGCCAGCAGCTTAGGGTCCCCTACGGGACTCGCCAAAAACATTCAGTACTTC.